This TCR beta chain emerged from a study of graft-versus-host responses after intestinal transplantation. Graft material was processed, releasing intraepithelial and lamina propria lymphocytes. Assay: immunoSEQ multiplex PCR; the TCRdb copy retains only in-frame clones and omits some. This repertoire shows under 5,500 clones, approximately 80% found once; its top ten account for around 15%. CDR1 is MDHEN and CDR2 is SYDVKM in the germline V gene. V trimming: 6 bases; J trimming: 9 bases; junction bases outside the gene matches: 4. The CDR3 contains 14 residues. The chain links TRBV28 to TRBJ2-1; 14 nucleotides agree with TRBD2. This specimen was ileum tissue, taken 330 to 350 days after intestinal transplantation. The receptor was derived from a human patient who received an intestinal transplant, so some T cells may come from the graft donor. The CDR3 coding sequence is TGTGCCAGCAGGCCCGGGACTAGCGGGGGTGAGCAGTTCTTC. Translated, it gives CASRPGTSGGEQFF.